Listed below are T cell receptor beta chains from one sample, sequenced in a study of breast tumors, draining lymph nodes, adjacent tissues. One entry per CDR3 protein, called by TCRdb with MiXCR from the multiplex PCR reads. This sample yields under 25,000 distinct CDR3 sequences, of which 43% are seen a single time; approximately 21% belongs to the top ten. Sequences were obtained from breast tumor tissue. Receptors originate from a female donor with breast cancer. Some clones in this sample may be carry-over from other donors' samples. Both conserved end residues are part of each CDR3. Part of the rows lack a size; the others show once, few, many or a class for expanded clones.

CDR3aa: CSAGTSSDEQFF; j_gene: TRBJ2-1; v_gene: TRBV20-1; abundance: many
CDR3aa: CATSRDSGGLGTTDTQYTQYF; j_gene: TRBJ2-3; v_gene: TRBV15; abundance: -
CDR3aa: CANSSRQGAYSGANVLTF; j_gene: TRBJ2-6; v_gene: TRBV28; abundance: -
CDR3aa: CASSLFHSYYEQYF; j_gene: TRBJ2-7; v_gene: TRBV5-6; abundance: -
CDR3aa: CSAGHRSSYNEQFF; j_gene: TRBJ2-1; v_gene: TRBV20-1; abundance: medium-sized
CDR3aa: CASSLGSGNAPYEQYF; j_gene: TRBJ2-7; v_gene: TRBV7-3; abundance: -
CDR3aa: CASSQGLAGIDEQYF; j_gene: TRBJ2-7; v_gene: TRBV14; abundance: many
CDR3aa: CASWKKGGRELFF; j_gene: TRBJ2-2; v_gene: TRBV3-1; abundance: many
CDR3aa: CASSDRGPSYEQYF; j_gene: TRBJ2-7; v_gene: TRBV19; abundance: -
CDR3aa: CASSTVAGNTIYF; j_gene: TRBJ1-3; v_gene: TRBV7-2; abundance: -
CDR3aa: CSATKPGTSGSIEQYF; j_gene: TRBJ2-7; v_gene: TRBV20-1; abundance: many
CDR3aa: CASSLQLADNEQFF; j_gene: TRBJ2-1; v_gene: TRBV11-1; abundance: many
CDR3aa: CATSRHADEQFF; j_gene: TRBJ2-1; v_gene: TRBV15; abundance: once
CDR3aa: CATSTSQTGPSYNEQFFGELFF; j_gene: TRBJ2-2; v_gene: TRBV15; abundance: -
CDR3aa: CASSPTAGNQPQHF; j_gene: TRBJ1-5; v_gene: TRBV18; abundance: many
CDR3aa: CASSSTEVGGELFF; j_gene: TRBJ2-2; v_gene: TRBV5-1; abundance: -
CDR3aa: CASSAQGQRRQPQHF; j_gene: TRBJ1-5; v_gene: TRBV19; abundance: many
CDR3aa: CATSDLARGIDTQYF; j_gene: TRBJ2-3; v_gene: TRBV24-1; abundance: -
CDR3aa: CSATTGNTGELFF; j_gene: TRBJ2-2; v_gene: TRBV20-1; abundance: many
CDR3aa: CASSVSRSAYEQYF; j_gene: TRBJ2-7; v_gene: TRBV18; abundance: medium-sized